These 17 T cell receptor beta chains originate from one sample sequenced in a study of T cell repertoires in cytomegalovirus infection. TCRdb itself ran the reads through MiXCR, one entry per CDR3 protein. The sample includes 310,000 or so distinct CDR3 sequences, under 20% seen only once; the top ten take 9.5% to 15%. Sequencing was performed on PBMCs. The receptor set was obtained from a human donor in good health (CMV status not recorded). Some clones in this sample may be carry-over from other donors' samples.

This clonotype has only a few counts. The chain combines TRBV28 with TRBJ1-6; D is ambiguous. The CDR3 has 11 residues. V was pared by 6 bases and J by 8 bases, with 5 bases between. The germline gives CDR1 MDHEN, CDR2 SYDVKM. The CDR3, as DNA: TGTGCCAGCAGCACGGATTCACCCCTCCACTTT. Translating gives CASSTDSPLHF.

Only one count was recorded for this clonotype. The chain employs TRBV18 and TRBJ2-7, with D unresolved. CDR3 length: 14 amino acids. V was shortened by 2 bases and J by 7 bases, with 15 bases between the two germline ends. Germline loops: CDR1 KGHSH, CDR2 LQKENI. The CDR3 coding sequence is TGTGCCAGCTCACCATCCTTTAAGACGGGTGAGCAGTACTTC. Protein product: CASSPSFKTGEQYF.

This clonotype was recorded at least ten times. The chain carries TRBV12-3 or TRBV12-4 and TRBJ2-5; TRBD1 or TRBD2 may be the D gene (5 bases each). Trimming stripped 3 bases from V and 5 bases from J, with 10 bases between. The CDR3 length is 13 residues. The CDR3 DNA reads as TGTGCCAGCAGTTTGGGGGATGCGGAGACCCAGTACTTC. It is translated as CASSLGDAETQYF.

This clonotype was recorded a few times. The chain is built from TRBV7-9 and TRBJ2-7; the D gene is possibly TRBD2 (6 bases). CDR1 is SEHNR, CDR2 FQNEAQ, per germline (reference sequence). Between the trimmed V and J ends, which lost 5 bases and 5 bases, there was a span of 19 bases. The CDR3 runs 15 residues. The CDR3 spells CASSKRLESVHEQYF. The CDR3, as DNA: TGTGCCAGCAGCAAACGACTAGAAAGCGTCCACGAGCAGTACTTC. The full variable domain, completed using reference TRBV7-9 and TRBJ2-7, is DTGVSQNPRHKITKRGQNVTFRCDPISEHNRLYWYRQTLGQGPEFLTYFQNEAQLEKSRLLSDRFSAERPKGSFSTLEIQRTEQGDSAMYLCASSKRLESVHEQYFGPGTRLTVT.

This clonotype was detected a few times. The chain is built from TRBV20-1 and TRBJ1-2, with 8 bases fitting TRBD1. V lost 4 bases and J lost 5; bases outside the gene matches: 9. This CDR3 is built from 14 residues. Germline values: CDR1 DFQATT, CDR2 SNEGSKA (reference sequence). CDR3 nucleotides: TGCAGTGCTACCAACTCAGGGGGCGCTTATGGCTACACCTTC. Translating it yields CSATNSGGAYGYTF.

In its sample, this clonotype was seen many times. The J gene is TRBJ1-5, the V gene TRBV7-2; maybe TRBD1 (5 bases). The CDR3 has 15 residues. Trimming pared 5 bases from V and 1 base from J, leaving 12 bases between. Germline assignment: CDR1 SGHTA and CDR2 FQGNSA. In DNA, the CDR3 is TGTGCCAGCAGCCCATGGGACGGAAGCAATCAGCCCCAGCATTTT. This encodes CASSPWDGSNQPQHF.

V usage is TRBV9 and J usage is TRBJ2-7; possible D gene TRBD2, 5 bases. CDR3 length equals 13 residues. The V end lost 0 bases, the J end lost 3 bases, and 7 bases lay between the germline ends. Germline CDR1 and CDR2: SGDLS and YYNGEE. CDR3 in DNA: TGTGCCAGCAGCGTAGATGAGGGCTACGAGCAGTACTTC. Translation gives CASSVDEGYEQYF.

The chain employs TRBV19 and TRBJ1-1, with TRBD1 as a possible D gene (6 bases). This CDR3 is built from 14 residues. Germline CDR1 is LNHDA and CDR2 is SQIVND (reference sequence). V lost 6 bases to trimming and J lost 4 bases, with 15 bases between them. Written as DNA, the CDR3 is TGTGCCAGTAGCGCCGTGGCAGGGGCCACTGAAGCTTTCTTT. This codes for CASSAVAGATEAFF.

The chain couples TRBV18 to TRBJ2-6, with D maybe TRBD2 (5 bases). From germline, CDR1 is KGHSH and CDR2 LQKENI. V lost 8 bases and J lost 0, with 14 bases in between. The CDR3 runs to 16 residues. Here the CDR3 DNA reads TGTGCCAGCGGCGTTACAGCGGTCTCTGGGGCCAACGTCCTGACTTTC. This sequence encodes CASGVTAVSGANVLTF.

There are many counts of this clonotype. The chain combines TRBV4-3 with TRBJ2-5; D is unclear. The CDR3 is made up of 15 amino acids. CDR1 LGHNA and CDR2 YSLEER come from the germline V gene. V gave up 5 bases and J gave up 1 base, with 14 bases separating them. The CDR3 is CASSKTLGLQETQYF. CDR3 nucleotide sequence: TGCGCCAGCAGCAAAACCCTAGGGCTCCAAGAGACCCAGTACTTC.

This chain connects TRBV20-1 to TRBJ2-7; 12 nucleotides agree with TRBD1. The V segment lost 0 bases and the J segment 5 bases; nucleotides outside the gene matches: 8. This CDR3 is 16 amino acids long. Germline V gene data show CDR1 as DFQATT and CDR2 as SNEGSKA (reference sequence). CDR3 in amino acids: CSARDITGTGGDEQYF. CDR3 DNA sequence: TGCAGTGCTAGAGATATTACGGGGACAGGGGGCGACGAGCAGTACTTC.

There are many counts of this clonotype. The chain is built from TRBV7-2 and TRBJ1-1; D ambiguous. Trimming removed 4 bases from V and 0 bases from J, with 12 bases in between. The CDR3 is 15 amino acids. Per germline, CDR1 SGHTA and CDR2 FQGNSA. The CDR3 protein is CASSSPGDLNTEAFF. CDR3 DNA: TGTGCCAGCAGCTCTCCGGGAGACTTGAACACTGAAGCTTTCTTT. The full variable domain, rest sourced from reference TRBV7-2 and TRBJ1-1, is GAGVSQSPSNKVTEKGKDVELRCDPISGHTALYWYRQSLGQGLEFLIYFQGNSAPDKSGLPSDRFSAERTGGSVSTLTIQRTQQEDSAVYLCASSSPGDLNTEAFFGQGTRLTVV.

This clonotype occurred many times. V usage is TRBV28 and J usage is TRBJ2-1; TRBD1 agrees at 9 bases. Germline trimming cut 4 bases from V and 7 bases from J; bases unmatched to any gene: 5. The CDR3 is 14 amino acids. Per germline, CDR1 MDHEN and CDR2 SYDVKM. In nucleotides, the CDR3 is TGTGCCAGCAGTTCGGTCGACAGGGGGAATGAGCAGTTCTTC. It specifies CASSSVDRGNEQFF.

The table lists this clonotype with many counts. The gene calls are TRBV7-2 and TRBJ2-6; D gene unclear. CDR3 length: 16 amino acids. V was pared by 1 base and J by 4 bases, with 11 bases between. The germline CDR1 and CDR2 sequences are SGHTA and FQGNSA. The DNA of the CDR3 is TGTGCCAGCAGCTTAGGCCTCATCGCGGGGGCCAACGTCCTGACTTTC. This translates into CASSLGLIAGANVLTF.

V gene TRBV20-1 combines with J gene TRBJ1-2; D call uncertain. The CDR3 length is 12 residues. Trimming cost V 1 base and J 5 bases, with 8 bases left between them. Germline V gene data show CDR1 as DFQATT and CDR2 as SNEGSKA (reference sequence). The CDR3 is CSARGSSYGYTF. The CDR3, as DNA: TGCAGTGCTAGAGGGTCGTCTTATGGCTACACCTTC.

This clonotype appeared many times. This sequence joins TRBV12-3 or TRBV12-4 and TRBJ2-3; TRBD1 aligns across 7 bases. This CDR3 contains 15 residues. Trimming took 6 bases from V and 5 from J; bases not matched to a gene: 11. CDR3 in DNA: TGTGCCAGCAGGGGGGACAGCCCGCGGGTAGATACGCAGTATTTT. Its translation is CASRGDSPRVDTQYF.

This clonotype was seen many times. The chain couples TRBV28 to TRBJ1-1, with D perhaps TRBD1 (6 bases). V was clipped by 8 bases and J by 0 bases, with 13 bases between them. CDR1 is MDHEN, CDR2 SYDVKM, per germline. The CDR3 contains 14 residues. CDR3 DNA sequence: TGTGCCAGCCTTGACGGACAGATGAACACTGAAGCTTTCTTT. Residues: CASLDGQMNTEAFF.